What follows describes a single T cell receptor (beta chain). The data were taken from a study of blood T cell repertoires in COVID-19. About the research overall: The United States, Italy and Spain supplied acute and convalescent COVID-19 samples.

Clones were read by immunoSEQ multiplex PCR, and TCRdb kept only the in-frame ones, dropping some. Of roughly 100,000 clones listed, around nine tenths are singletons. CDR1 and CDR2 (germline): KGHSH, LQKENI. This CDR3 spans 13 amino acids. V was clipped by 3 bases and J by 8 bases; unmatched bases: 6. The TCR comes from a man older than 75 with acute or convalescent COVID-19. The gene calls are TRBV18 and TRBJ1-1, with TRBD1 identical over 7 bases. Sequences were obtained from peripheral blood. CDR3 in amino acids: CASSPGQQGEAFF. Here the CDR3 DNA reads TGTGCCAGCTCACCGGGACAGCAAGGGGAAGCTTTCTTT.